This T cell receptor beta chain appears in the sequencing data of a study of human T cells and chemical hapten exposure. Turning to the study itself: TCR yields per sample varied mostly from small pooled library volume differences. Study-wide findings and caveats: No alteration of TCRs above 1 in 1000 frequency was seen with DPC sensitization.

Under the authors' procedure: Samples ranged from roughly 23,224 to 700,000 TCRs, with a median of roughly 93,000. TCRdb fed the RACE reads into MiXCR, producing one record per CDR3 protein. The V and J calls were determined by TCRdb, not by the authors. The sample consists of some 46,000 distinct CDR3 sequences, around 4.1% of them appearing once. As to this clonotype: Its antigen is still unknown.

The sample's time point: healthy volunteer bleed at 2 weeks. The total RNA was obtained from whole blood that was not fractionated. Germline V gives CDR1 SGHNT, CDR2 YYREEE (reference sequence). J lost 0 bases, V lost 4 bases, and 16 bases had no gene match. The length of the CDR3 is 19 residues. The rearrangement uses TRBV5-4 and TRBJ2-3; TRBD2 aligns across 8 bases. The clonotype was recovered from a female donor in good health. Some clones in this sample may be carry-over from other donors' samples. The sequencing sample was made of whole blood. The CDR3 loop is CASSPITGGSGASTDTQYF. The CDR3 DNA sequence: TGTGCCAGCAGCCCCATAACCGGGGGTAGCGGGGCCAGCACAGATACGCAGTATTTT.